This T cell receptor beta chain emerged from a study of blood T cell repertoires in COVID-19 (dated by TCRdb to 2018 to 2020). Study-level background: Collaborator samples came from the United States, Italy and Spain and covered acute and convalescent phases of COVID-19. Where available, HLA class I and class II types were obtained from metadata supplied by the sample provider rather than from assay-based typing. The material from the prospective study consisted of cDNA or gDNA derived from T cells, B-cell-depleted T cells, or PBMCs. The repertoires were released in a freely available public database meant as a resource for research on the immune response to SARS-CoV-2. The samples were drawn from the first 160 participants of the ongoing ImmuneRACE study and from 950 to 1,500 subjects provided by 6 global collaborators. The sample metadata nearly always contained a de-identified subject ID, COVID-19 status, age in years and sex. Deeply sampled blood TCRbeta repertoires from subjects exposed to, actively infected with, or recovered from COVID-19 were included in the dataset.

TCRbeta CDR3 regions were amplified from genomic DNA by means of the immunoSEQ Assay, a bias-controlled multiplex PCR. Processing in the source paper ran as follows. The number of nucleated cells in each sample was estimated by amplification of reference gene primers within the assay. Sequence reads were collapsed and filtered to measure the absolute abundance of every unique TCRbeta CDR3 rearrangement. For each sample, productive Simpson clonality was calculated as the square root of Simpson's diversity index across productive rearrangements. Sourced from immuneACCESS, this table was stored by TCRdb with only in-frame sequences that have V and J called. A share of the clones is absent; for the studies checked, an unresolved V gene accounts for under half, and the remainder has no known explanation. V, J and clone size reflect that table, while D and trimming were determined from the DNA. In all, the sample holds roughly 180,000 clones, and about 85% of those were seen once. Less than 6.5% of the sample is in the top ten clones.

One collaborating source in Seattle enrolled patients during active infection and followed them longitudinally through the course of disease. The collaborating institutions used their own protocols to collect whole blood in K2EDTA tubes. For TCRbeta analysis, collaborators shipped samples as frozen whole blood, isolated PBMCs, or DNA extracted from either of those sample types. The paper's findings and limits, for the study overall: How much clinical and demographic metadata was included differed by source and by participant, and the metadata was provided uncurated.

The CDR3, cysteine through phenylalanine, is 14 amino acids long. The CDR3 DNA has 42 bases and is translated from base 1. A distance of 12 bases separates the germline ends of V and J, which lose 5 bases and 2 bases respectively. Sequences SEHNR (CDR1) and FQNEAQ (CDR2) are obtained from the germline V gene (reference sequence). Comments on this clone: This clone's antigen is unknown. One base away there is no much larger clone; base qualities are not given.

The specimen was peripheral blood. The TCR sequence derives from a woman aged 50 to 60 with COVID-19, enrolled during active disease. The rearranged segments are TRBV7-9 and TRBJ2-5, with a weak D call of TRBD1 (6 bases match). The DNA sequence reads TGTGCCAGCAGCAATTACAGGGAACAAGAGACCCAGTACTTC. This sequence encodes CASSNYREQETQYF.